This TCR beta chain was sequenced for a study of cytomegalovirus exposure and HLA in healthy donors. Concerning this clone: Its specificity is unknown.

Some clones are missing from TCRdb's copy, which holds only in-frame ones; the method was immunoSEQ multiplex PCR. The sample comprises about 110,000 clones, 70% to 85% of which are singletons, and around 2.7% rests with the top ten. Study-level results: Both high specificity and high sensitivity reportedly marked the classifier's diagnosis of cytomegalovirus status. There were 150 to 200 TCR beta chains listed as cytomegalovirus-associated.

The sample consisted of PBMCs. This clonotype was obtained from a woman younger than 35 in good health and CMV-seronegative.

The CDR3 DNA sequence: TGTGCCAGCAGCCCCTACCTACTGGCGGGGGGAAGAGCCAAAAACATTCAGTACTTC. This sequence encodes CASSPYLLAGGRAKNIQYF. The chain recombines TRBV7-8 with TRBJ2-4; TRBD2 matches at 8 bases. The CDR3 consists of 19 residues. Losses at the gene ends were 5 bases for V and 0 bases for J; bases not matched to a gene: 15. CDR1 and CDR2 from the germline V gene are SGHVS and FQNEAQ. Together with reference TRBV7-8 and TRBJ2-4, the CDR3 gives the full variable domain: GAGVSQSPRYKVAKRGQDVALRCDPISGHVSLFWYQQALGQGPEFLTYFQNEAQLDKSGLPSDRFFAERPEGSVSTLKIQRTQQEDSAVYLCASSPYLLAGGRAKNIQYFGAGTRLSVL.